Below are 10 T cell receptor beta chains sequenced from a single sample in a study of blood T cell repertoires in COVID-19. Profiled with immunoSEQ multiplex PCR; TCRdb holds only in-frame clones, not every one. The table records 250,000 to 400,000 clones, around 87% of them present only once. The sequencing input was PBMCs or T cells enriched from blood (not recorded which). These receptor sequences come from a woman aged 30 to 39 who had recovered from COVID-19.

The V gene is TRBV7-9, the J gene TRBJ1-1; TRBD1 might be the D (5 bases). With 1 base removed from V and 10 bases from J, the gap between germline ends came to 19 bases. Germline CDR1 and CDR2: SEHNR and FQNEAQ (reference sequence). The CDR3 has 15 residues. CDR3 coding DNA: TGTGCCAGCAGCTTAGTCGGAGAGTTCGGGGGAAGAGCTTTCTTT. This encodes CASSLVGEFGGRAFF.

The chain recombines TRBV5-1 with TRBJ1-4; D is unresolved. V lost 5 bases to trimming and J lost 4 bases, with 12 bases between them. The germline V gene has CDR1 SGHRS and CDR2 YFSETQ. CDR3 length: 14 residues. CDR3 sequence reads: CASRAEILNEKLFF. For the CDR3, the DNA is TGCGCCAGCAGAGCTGAGATTCTTAATGAAAAACTGTTTTTT.

This chain joins TRBV19 and TRBJ2-7, with D maybe TRBD1 (6 bases). CDR3 size: 13 residues. Germline V lookup: CDR1 LNHDA, CDR2 SQIVND (reference sequence). V was pared by 5 bases and J by 3 bases, with 11 bases between. The CDR3 sequence is CASSQGNGYEQYF. The CDR3 DNA reads as TGTGCCAGTAGTCAGGGGAATGGCTACGAGCAGTACTTC.

V is TRBV5-5 and J is TRBJ1-1, with D maybe TRBD1 (5 bases). In germline, CDR1 is SGHKS, CDR2 YYEKEE (reference sequence). The CDR3 runs to 14 residues. V was shortened by 3 bases and J by 1 base, with 10 bases between the two germline ends. CDR3 sequence (DNA): TGTGCCAGCAGCTGGGCAGGGTCGAACACTGAAGCTTTCTTT. Its protein is CASSWAGSNTEAFF. The full variable domain, with the rest looked up from reference TRBV5-5 and TRBJ1-1, is DAGVTQSPTHLIKTRGQQVTLRCSPISGHKSVSWYQQVLGQGPQFIFQYYEKEERGRGNFPDRFSARQFPNYSSELNVNALLLGDSALYLCASSWAGSNTEAFFGQGTRLTVV.

The chain is built from TRBV15 and TRBJ2-3; the match to TRBD2 covers 7 bases. This CDR3 is built from 15 residues. The V gene's germline CDR1 is LNHNV and CDR2 YYDKDF (reference sequence). The V gene end was trimmed by 1 base and the J gene end by 2 bases; junction bases not matched to a gene: 3. Here the CDR3 DNA reads TGTGCCACCAGCAGAGGGGGGGGAGACACAGATACGCAGTATTTT. Translating gives CATSRGGGDTDTQYF.

The count of this clone is one. The chain is built from TRBV27 and TRBJ1-2; tentative D call: TRBD1 (5 bases). This CDR3 comprises 16 residues. Germline V gene lookup returns CDR1 MNHEY and CDR2 SMNVEV (reference sequence). The V end lost 7 bases, the J end lost 4 bases, and 22 bases lay between the germline ends. CDR3 amino acids: CASIARAGEGSYGYTF. Written as DNA, the CDR3 is TGTGCCAGCATAGCCAGGGCGGGGGAGGGTAGCTATGGCTACACCTTC.

This chain uses TRBV6-1 with TRBJ2-2; 10 bases match TRBD2. The J segment lost 7 bases and the V segment lost 6 bases, leaving 5 bases of the junction unmatched. Germline-derived CDR1 and CDR2 are MNHNS and SASEGT. The CDR3 length is 14 residues. The CDR3 region is CASSLAGVGGELFF. As DNA, the CDR3 is TGTGCCAGCAGCCTAGCGGGGGTTGGCGGGGAGCTGTTTTTT.

This clone was detected ten times or more. This chain joins TRBV19 and TRBJ1-1; TRBD1 matches 8 bases. Trimming removed 3 bases from V and 0 bases from J; junction bases left unmatched: 6. The CDR3 extends over 16 amino acids. Germline CDR1 LNHDA, CDR2 SQIVND (reference sequence). In DNA form, the CDR3 reads TGTGCCAGTAGTATTCCCCCAGGGGGCCTGAACACTGAAGCTTTCTTT. Residues: CASSIPPGGLNTEAFF.

The CDR3 DNA is TGTGCCAGCAGCGTAGCCGGGGGGCCCTACTATAGCACAGATACGCAGTATTTT. As protein: CASSVAGGPYYSTDTQYF. The rearrangement joins TRBV9 to TRBJ2-3; possible D gene TRBD2, 7 bases. CDR3 size: 18 residues. V lost 0 bases, J lost 0 bases, and 17 bases lay in between. Germline CDR1 reads SGDLS; CDR2 reads YYNGEE.

The genes are TRBV3-1 (or the pseudogene TRBV3-2) and TRBJ1-1; D uncertain. The V and J ends lost 4 bases and 1 base respectively, with 10 bases between them. The CDR3 is 14 amino acids. CDR1 and CDR2 from the germline V gene are LGHDT and YNNKEL (reference sequence). CDR3 nucleotide sequence: TGTGCCAGCAGCCGCCGAGAGGCGAACACTGAAGCTTTCTTT. It yields the protein CASSRREANTEAFF.